Ten or more counts support the clone carrying this TCR beta chain. This specimen comes from a study of T cells in Graves' hyperthyroidism and ophthalmopathy. The V end lost 1 base, the J end lost 8 bases, and 12 bases lay between the germline ends. Germline V gene data show CDR1 as DFQATT and CDR2 as SNEGSKA (reference sequence). This CDR3 region has 13 residues. It was RNA transcripts that yielded the amplified TCR beta CDR3 regions. The primer set for the first-round RT-PCR of the TCR CDR3 was HTBI. TCRdb reprocessed the multiplex PCR reads via MiXCR and lists one record per CDR3 protein. The data hold around 250,000 distinct CDR3 sequences, with over 15% observed a single time. Disease duration was under 3 months in the ophthalmopathy patients, who also had a Clinical Activity Score of at least 3 and a NOSPECS grade of at least 4.

The source material was blood. The source of this sequence is a woman aged 18 to 35 with Graves' ophthalmopathy. The rearrangement uses TRBV20-1 and TRBJ2-1; D is unresolved. This CDR3 reads CSARGPFGDEQFF. Here the CDR3 DNA reads TGCAGTGCTAGAGGTCCATTTGGCGATGAGCAGTTCTTC.